This TCR beta chain was retrieved from a study of T cells and Merkel cell carcinoma outcomes. Profiled with immunoSEQ multiplex PCR; TCRdb holds only in-frame clones, not every one. The sample lists some 410 clones, 90% occurring once. In regard to this clone: The antigen is not known.

V lost 4 bases and J lost 4, with 15 bases in between. The CDR3 has 15 amino acids. In germline, CDR1 is SGHTA, CDR2 FQGTGA. Broader study findings: Reportedly, T-cell repertoire with density predicts Merkel cell carcinoma outcomes.

This receptor was identified in a human donor with Merkel cell carcinoma. This chain uses TRBV7-3 with TRBJ2-3, with D perhaps TRBD1 or TRBD2 (5 bases each). What was sequenced was tumor tissue from Merkel cell carcinoma. In DNA form, the CDR3 reads TGTGCCAGCAGCTCGACCGGGACCTGGGCAGATACGCAGTATTTT. The encoded protein is CASSSTGTWADTQYF.